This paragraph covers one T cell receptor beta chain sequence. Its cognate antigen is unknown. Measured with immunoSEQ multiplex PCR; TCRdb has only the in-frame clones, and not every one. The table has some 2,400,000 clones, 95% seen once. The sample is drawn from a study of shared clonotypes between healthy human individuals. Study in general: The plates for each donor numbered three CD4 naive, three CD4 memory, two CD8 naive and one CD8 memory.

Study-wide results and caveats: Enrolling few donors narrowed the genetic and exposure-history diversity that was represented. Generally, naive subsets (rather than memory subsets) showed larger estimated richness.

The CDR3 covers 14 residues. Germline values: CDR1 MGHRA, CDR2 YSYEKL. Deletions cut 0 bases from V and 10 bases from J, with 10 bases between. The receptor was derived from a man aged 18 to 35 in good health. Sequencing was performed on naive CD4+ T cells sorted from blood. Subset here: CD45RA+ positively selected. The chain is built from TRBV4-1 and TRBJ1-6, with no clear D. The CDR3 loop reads CASSQDGIVSPLHF. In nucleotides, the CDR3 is TGCGCCAGCAGCCAAGATGGGATTGTATCACCCCTCCACTTT.